Below are 31 T cell receptor beta chains sequenced from a single sample in a study of early T cells in non-severe SARS-CoV-2 infection (dated by TCRdb to the early 2020s). Libraries came from 5' RACE. The instrument given in TCRdb is NextSeq 500. Through fastp at Q25 and MiXCR, TCRdb rebuilt clones from the public reads, retaining in-frame beta chains. Rows merge per CDR3 protein into single entries with the most common DNA and genes. This sample is represented by 65,000 to 80,000 distinct CDR3 sequences; approximately 11% of them were singletons. Approximately 4.5% of the sample is in the top ten clones. Sequenced material: whole blood. These receptors were collected from an adult who was a healthcare worker with PCR-confirmed SARS-CoV-2 infection or an uninfected control (not recorded which).

This clonotype showed up just a few times. The rearrangement joins TRBV12-3 or TRBV12-4 to TRBJ2-7; weak D call: TRBD2 (5 bases). This CDR3 has 15 amino acids. Between the trimmed V and J ends, which lost 5 bases and 7 bases, there was a span of 21 bases. The CDR3 nucleotides read TGTGCCAGCAGTCCTTACACGGAAAGGAGGAGGGAGCAGTACTTC. Its protein product is CASSPYTERRREQYF.

In DNA form, the CDR3 reads TGTGCCAGCAGCTCCCGGCGGACGGCACAGGCAACTAATGAAAAACTGTTTTTT. It yields the protein CASSSRRTAQATNEKLFF. The chain uses TRBV7-4 and TRBJ1-4; D might be TRBD1 (5 bases). The CDR3 has 18 amino acids. The germline V and J ends were trimmed by 4 bases and 0 bases, with 18 bases remaining between them. The V gene's germline CDR1 is SGHVT and CDR2 SQSDAQ.

This clonotype has at least ten counts. The gene calls are TRBV2 and TRBJ1-1; a possible D gene is TRBD1 (5 bases). The CDR3 consists of 13 residues. In germline, CDR1 is SNHLY, CDR2 FYNNEI. Trimming cost V 6 bases and J 1 base, with 9 bases left between them. In DNA, the CDR3 is TGTGCCAGCAGGGGGACGGGGAACACTGAAGCTTTCTTT. Its translation is CASRGTGNTEAFF.

This clonotype showed up just a few times. J is TRBJ2-3 and V is TRBV20-1, with D maybe TRBD2 (7 bases). Trimming took off 1 base at V and 4 bases at J, with 12 bases between the two ends. The V gene's germline CDR1 is DFQATT and CDR2 SNEGSKA (reference sequence). The CDR3 consists of 14 residues. DNA for the CDR3: TGCAGTGCTAGAGCGGGGGGCCGCGCAGATACGCAGTATTTT. This codes for CSARAGGRADTQYF.

This clonotype was observed a few times. The V call is TRBV11-2, the J call TRBJ2-7; D not certain. V was trimmed by 5 bases and J by 9 bases, leaving 20 bases between them. The V gene's germline CDR1 is SGHAT and CDR2 FQNNGV. This CDR3 region has 14 residues. Written as DNA, the CDR3 is TGTGCCAGCAGCCTTGGACCCGAACACTTCGCGCAGTACTTC. As protein: CASSLGPEHFAQYF.

This clonotype showed up many times. This chain links TRBV10-3 with TRBJ2-3; D unresolved. V shed 1 base and J shed 5 bases, with 4 bases lying between them. Germline V CDR1 and CDR2: ENHRY, SYGVKD. The CDR3 runs to 12 residues. Written as DNA, the CDR3 is TGTGCCATCAGTGAGTATGGAGATACGCAGTATTTT. It encodes CAISEYGDTQYF.

J is TRBJ2-5 and V is TRBV7-2; 15 nucleotides agree with TRBD2. CDR1 is SGHTA, CDR2 FQGNSA, per germline. The CDR3 has 17 amino acids. V lost 5 bases, J lost 2 bases, and 6 bases stayed unmatched. The CDR3 nucleotides are TGTGCCAGCAGCCAGGGACTAGCGGGGGGCGATCAAGAGACCCAGTACTTC. Protein product: CASSQGLAGGDQETQYF.

This clonotype was observed many times. The chain uses TRBV3-1 and TRBJ2-7; 10 nucleotides line up with TRBD1. CDR1 LGHDT and CDR2 YNNKEL come from the germline V gene (reference sequence). J was trimmed by 2 bases and V by 4 bases; bases with no gene match: 11. This CDR3 has 17 amino acids. The CDR3 loop reads CASSPLPGQGIPYEQYF. DNA of the CDR3: TGTGCCAGCAGCCCTCTTCCGGGACAGGGGATACCCTACGAGCAGTACTTC.

This clonotype was seen a few times. The rearrangement joins TRBV7-2 to TRBJ1-1; D is uncertain. Deletions cut 0 bases from V and 1 base from J, with 6 bases between. This CDR3 region has 14 residues. Germline CDR1 and CDR2: SGHTA and FQGNSA. CDR3 amino acids: CASSLATSNTEAFF. As DNA, the CDR3 is TGTGCCAGCAGCTTAGCCACATCGAACACTGAAGCTTTCTTT.

The rearrangement joins TRBV10-2 to TRBJ2-3; the match to TRBD1 covers 8 bases. The junction had 4 bases not matched to a gene; V was cut back by 1 base and J by 4 bases. CDR3 size: 15 residues. CDR1 and CDR2 (germline): WSHSY, SAAADI. The CDR3 DNA follows: TGCGCCAGCAGTGAGTGGGGGACAGGTCCAGATACGCAGTATTTT. Protein: CASSEWGTGPDTQYF.

This clonotype has just a few counts. The CDR3 protein is CASSPGQTSYGYTF. DNA of the CDR3: TGTGCCAGCAGCCCAGGACAGACTTCCTATGGCTACACCTTC. The chain carries TRBV7-8 and TRBJ1-2; a weak D match, TRBD1 (6 bases). This CDR3 contains 14 residues. V lost 5 bases and J 4 bases, leaving 14 bases between the germline ends. Germline CDR1 and CDR2: SGHVS and FQNEAQ.

This clonotype was recorded at least ten times. The V and J genes are TRBV7-2 and TRBJ2-7, with D uncertain. CDR3 length: 16 residues. Per the germline V gene, CDR1 is SGHTA and CDR2 is FQGNSA. V gave up 3 bases and J gave up 0 bases, with 15 bases separating them. The CDR3 loop reads CASSFLPRLGSYEQYF. The DNA for the CDR3 is TGTGCCAGCAGCTTTCTCCCCCGGTTGGGCTCCTACGAGCAGTACTTC.

The sample holds a few counts of this clonotype. Here the CDR3 reads CASGAGDREKLFF. As DNA, the CDR3 is TGCGCCAGCGGGGCAGGGGACAGGGAAAAACTGTTTTTT. The V call is TRBV5-1, the J call TRBJ1-4; 8 positions agree with TRBD1. The CDR3 loop spans 13 amino acids. The ends lost 7 bases at V and 8 bases at J; junction bases unmatched: 7. The germline gives CDR1 SGHRS, CDR2 YFSETQ. Together with reference TRBV5-1 and TRBJ1-4, the CDR3 gives the full variable domain: KAGVTQTPRYLIKTRGQQVTLSCSPISGHRSVSWYQQTPGQGLQFLFEYFSETQRNKGNFPGRFSGRQFSNSRSEMNVSTLELGDSALYLCASGAGDREKLFFGSGTQLSVL.

The V gene is TRBV10-3, the J gene TRBJ1-1; no reliable D call. The ends were cut back, 2 bases at V and 5 bases at J, with 6 bases in the middle. The CDR3 has 12 amino acids. Germline V CDR1 and CDR2: ENHRY, SYGVKD. The CDR3, as DNA: TGTGCCATCAGTGAGGGGGTTACTGAAGCTTTCTTT. The encoded protein is CAISEGVTEAFF.

Within the sample, this clonotype is medium-sized. The genes are TRBV11-3 and TRBJ2-5; D possibly uses TRBD1 or TRBD2 (5 bases each). Trimming cost V 6 bases and J 5 bases, with 13 bases left between them. The germline CDR1 and CDR2 sequences are SGHNT and YENEEA. The CDR3 contains 13 residues. CDR3 in DNA: TGTGCCAGCAGTTTCGGGGCCTCGGAGACCCAGTACTTC. It encodes CASSFGASETQYF.

In this sample, this clonotype turned up many times. The CDR3 reads CAIRNTGASAPLHF. The CDR3 coding sequence is TGTGCCATCAGGAATACAGGGGCAAGCGCACCCCTCCACTTT. V gene TRBV10-3 combines with J gene TRBJ1-6; 7 positions agree with TRBD1. The CDR3 length is 14 residues. Germline lookup yields CDR1 ENHRY and CDR2 SYGVKD. The trim removed 6 bases at V and 11 bases at J, leaving 10 bases unmatched.

Of note for this clonotype: Relative to the germline gene, one junction end is altered; a read error may explain this. The chain links TRBV5-1 to TRBJ1-3, with TRBD1 identical over 9 bases. Germline CDR1 SGHRS, CDR2 YFSETQ. The CDR3 totals 15 residues. The CDR3 region has the DNA TGCGCCAGCAGTCGACAGGGGGATCTTGGACACACCATATATTTT. Its protein product is CASSRQGDLGHTIYF.

The table lists this clonotype with many counts. V usage is TRBV5-1 and J usage is TRBJ1-1; D remains unclear. The CDR3 runs to 14 residues. Germline V gene lookup returns CDR1 SGHRS and CDR2 YFSETQ. The germline V and J ends were trimmed by 1 base and 1 base, with 8 bases remaining between them. The CDR3 DNA reads as TGCGCCAGCAGCTTGCACGACACGAACACTGAAGCTTTCTTT. This sequence encodes CASSLHDTNTEAFF. The variable domain in full, with the rest retrieved from reference TRBV5-1 and TRBJ1-1, is KAGVTQTPRYLIKTRGQQVTLSCSPISGHRSVSWYQQTPGQGLQFLFEYFSETQRNKGNFPGRFSGRQFSNSRSEMNVSTLELGDSALYLCASSLHDTNTEAFFGQGTRLTVV.

This clonotype was detected ten times or more. V and J are TRBV12-3 or TRBV12-4 and TRBJ2-2; 10 bases fit TRBD1. CDR3 length equals 15 residues. V was clipped by 3 bases and J by 5 bases; unmatched bases: 3. DNA for the CDR3: TGTGCCAGCAGTTTCTGGACAGGGGGAACCGGGGAGCTGTTTTTT. As protein: CASSFWTGGTGELFF.

This clonotype was recorded at least ten times. The chain is built from TRBV6-5 and TRBJ1-2; D unclear. The CDR3 contains 11 residues. Germline V gene lookup returns CDR1 MNHEY and CDR2 SVGAGI. Trimming removed 5 bases from V and 4 bases from J, with 5 bases in between. Here the CDR3 DNA reads TGTGCCAGCAGTGAGGGCTATGGCTACACCTTC. This encodes CASSEGYGYTF.

Many counts were recorded for this clonotype. V and J are TRBV5-6 and TRBJ2-4; 10 bases agree with TRBD1. Per germline, CDR1 SGHDT and CDR2 YYEEEE. This CDR3 comprises 16 residues. V shed 5 bases and J 0 bases; nucleotides not matched to a gene: 5. CDR3 bases: TGTGCCAGCAGGACCGGGACAGGGGTAGCCAAAAACATTCAGTACTTC. It is translated as CASRTGTGVAKNIQYF.

This clonotype was detected many times. The rearrangement joins TRBV29-1 to TRBJ2-1; 9 positions agree with TRBD1. The CDR3 sequence is 14 residues long. V trimming: 7 bases; J trimming: 3 bases; junction bases outside the gene matches: 7. CDR1 and CDR2 (germline): SQVTM, ANQGSEA. For the CDR3, the DNA is TGCAGCGCACAGGGACAGGGAGTCTACAATGAGCAGTTCTTC. Translating it yields CSAQGQGVYNEQFF.

This clonotype was counted a few times. The chain carries TRBV20-1 and TRBJ1-1; no firm D call. This CDR3 is 12 amino acids long. V was pared by 2 bases and J by 0 bases, with 4 bases between. Germline lookup yields CDR1 DFQATT and CDR2 SNEGSKA (reference sequence). CDR3 residues: CSARLLNTEAFF. CDR3 DNA: TGCAGTGCTAGACTGCTGAACACTGAAGCTTTCTTT.

This clonotype was picked up a small number of times. The rearrangement joins TRBV20-1 to TRBJ2-5; 8 bases are a match to TRBD1. The CDR3 is made up of 13 amino acids. Germline V gene lookup returns CDR1 DFQATT and CDR2 SNEGSKA (reference sequence). The CDR3 spells CSAPGQEGWTQYF. The DNA of the CDR3 is TGCAGCGCACCGGGACAGGAGGGTTGGACCCAGTACTTC.

The chain is built from TRBV6-2 or TRBV6-3 and TRBJ2-3; D is unresolved. Per germline, CDR1 MNHEY and CDR2 SVGEGT. Trimming took off 6 bases at V and 5 bases at J, with 15 bases between the two ends. CDR3 length: 14 amino acids. The CDR3 protein is CASSSQPGGDTQYF. CDR3 nucleotides: TGTGCCAGCAGCTCGCAGCCCGGCGGAGATACGCAGTATTTT.

This clonotype showed up just a few times. This sequence joins TRBV19 and TRBJ1-1; possible D gene TRBD1, 5 bases. The V gene lost 5 bases and the J gene lost 1 base, with 17 bases spanning the gap. Germline assignment: CDR1 LNHDA and CDR2 SQIVND (reference sequence). This CDR3 has 16 residues. The CDR3 DNA reads as TGTGCCAGTAGTGCCCCACCGGGACTTGGGAACACTGAAGCTTTCTTT. Its protein product is CASSAPPGLGNTEAFF. The full variable domain, completed using reference TRBV19 and TRBJ1-1, is DGGITQSPKYLFRKEGQNVTLSCEQNLNHDAMYWYRQDPGQGLRLIYYSQIVNDFQKGDIAEGYSVSREKKESFPLTVTSAQKNPTAFYLCASSAPPGLGNTEAFFGQGTRLTVV.

This clonotype was recorded at least ten times. This rearrangement joins TRBV12-3 or TRBV12-4 to TRBJ2-6; 9 bases match TRBD2. The CDR3 length is 18 residues. V was clipped by 5 bases and J by 0 bases; unmatched bases: 8. CDR3 amino acids: CASSPGLARSSGANVLTF. CDR3 DNA sequence: TGTGCCAGCAGTCCAGGACTAGCGCGCAGCTCTGGGGCCAACGTCCTGACTTTC.

The chain uses TRBV10-3 and TRBJ2-1; D remains unclear. The CDR3 is 11 amino acids. CDR1 and CDR2 (germline): ENHRY, SYGVKD. Trimming left V 4 bases short and J 6 bases short, with 4 bases between. DNA for the CDR3: TGTGCCATCAGTGGACTCAATGAGCAGTTCTTC. The encoded protein is CAISGLNEQFF.

At least ten counts were recorded for this clonotype. The gene calls are TRBV6-2 or TRBV6-3 and TRBJ2-3, with D hard to call. The ends were cut back, 2 bases at V and 3 bases at J, with 12 bases in the middle. The CDR3 contains 15 residues. Germline CDR1 reads MNHEY; CDR2 reads SVGEGT. The chain's CDR3 is CASSYLVGPTDTQYF. The DNA for the CDR3 is TGTGCCAGCAGTTACCTGGTAGGCCCGACAGATACGCAGTATTTT.

The chain has TRBV20-1 and TRBJ2-7; D is possibly TRBD1 (5 bases). This CDR3 is 13 amino acids long. V lost 4 bases and J 0 bases, leaving 10 bases between the germline ends. The germline gives CDR1 DFQATT, CDR2 SNEGSKA (reference sequence). In DNA form, the CDR3 reads TGCAGTGCTACTTCAGACAGCTCCTACGAGCAGTACTTC. It yields the protein CSATSDSSYEQYF.

A few counts support this clonotype. This sequence joins TRBV9 and TRBJ2-7; 11 positions match TRBD1. With 5 bases clipped from V and 0 bases from J, the junction kept 4 bases outside the gene matches. The CDR3 contains 15 residues. Germline V gives CDR1 SGDLS, CDR2 YYNGEE. The CDR3 nucleotides read TGTGCCAGCAGTGCCGGGACAGGGGGCTCCTACGAGCAGTACTTC. It is translated as CASSAGTGGSYEQYF.